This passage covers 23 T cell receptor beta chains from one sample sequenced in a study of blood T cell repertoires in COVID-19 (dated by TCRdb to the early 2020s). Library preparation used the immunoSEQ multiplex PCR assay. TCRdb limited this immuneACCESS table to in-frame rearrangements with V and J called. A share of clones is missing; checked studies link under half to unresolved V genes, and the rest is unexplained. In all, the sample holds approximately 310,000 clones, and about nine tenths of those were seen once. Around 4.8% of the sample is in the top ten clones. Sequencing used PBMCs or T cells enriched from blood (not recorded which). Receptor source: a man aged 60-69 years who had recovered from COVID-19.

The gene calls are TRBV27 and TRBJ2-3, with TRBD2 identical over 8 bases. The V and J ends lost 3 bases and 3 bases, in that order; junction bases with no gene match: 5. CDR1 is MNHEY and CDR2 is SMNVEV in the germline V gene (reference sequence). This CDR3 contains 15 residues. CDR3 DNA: TGTGCCAGCAGTTTCCGGGGGGGTTCTACAGATACGCAGTATTTT. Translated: CASSFRGGSTDTQYF.

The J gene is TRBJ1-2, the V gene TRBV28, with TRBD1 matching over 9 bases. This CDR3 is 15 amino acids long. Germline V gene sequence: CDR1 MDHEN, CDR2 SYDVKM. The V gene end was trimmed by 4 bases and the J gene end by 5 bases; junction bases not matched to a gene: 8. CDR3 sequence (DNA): TGTGCCAGCAGTTCAGCCGGGACAGGGAGGTATGGCTACACCTTC. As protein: CASSSAGTGRYGYTF.

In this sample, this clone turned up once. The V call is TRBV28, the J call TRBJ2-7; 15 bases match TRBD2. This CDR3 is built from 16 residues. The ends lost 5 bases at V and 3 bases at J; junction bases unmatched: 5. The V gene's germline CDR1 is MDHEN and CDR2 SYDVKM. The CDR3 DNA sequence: TGTGCCAGCAGTCCGGGACTAGCGGGAGGAATCTACGAGCAGTACTTC. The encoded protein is CASSPGLAGGIYEQYF. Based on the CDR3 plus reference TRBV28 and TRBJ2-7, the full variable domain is DVKVTQSSRYLVKRTGEKVFLECVQDMDHENMFWYRQDPGLGLRLIYFSYDVKMKEKGDIPEGYSVSREKKERFSLILESASTNQTSMYLCASSPGLAGGIYEQYFGPGTRLTVT.

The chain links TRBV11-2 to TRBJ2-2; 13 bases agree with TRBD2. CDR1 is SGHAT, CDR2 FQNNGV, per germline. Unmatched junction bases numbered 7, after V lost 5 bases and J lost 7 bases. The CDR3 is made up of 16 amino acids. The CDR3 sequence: CASSRTSGSGGGELFF. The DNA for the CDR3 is TGTGCCAGCAGCCGGACTAGCGGGAGTGGGGGCGGGGAGCTGTTTTTT.

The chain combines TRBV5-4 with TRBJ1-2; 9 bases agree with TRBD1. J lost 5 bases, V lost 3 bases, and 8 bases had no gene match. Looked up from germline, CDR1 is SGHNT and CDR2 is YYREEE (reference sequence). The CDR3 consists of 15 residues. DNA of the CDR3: TGTGCCAGCAGCTCACCAGACAGGGGGGCGTATGGCTACACCTTC. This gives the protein CASSSPDRGAYGYTF.

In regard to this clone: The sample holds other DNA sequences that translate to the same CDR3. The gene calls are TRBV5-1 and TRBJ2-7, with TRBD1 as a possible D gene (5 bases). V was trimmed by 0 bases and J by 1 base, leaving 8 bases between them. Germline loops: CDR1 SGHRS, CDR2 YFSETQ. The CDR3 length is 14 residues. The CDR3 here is CASSLVSGSYEQYF. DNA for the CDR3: TGCGCCAGCAGCTTGGTCTCAGGGTCCTACGAGCAGTACTTC.

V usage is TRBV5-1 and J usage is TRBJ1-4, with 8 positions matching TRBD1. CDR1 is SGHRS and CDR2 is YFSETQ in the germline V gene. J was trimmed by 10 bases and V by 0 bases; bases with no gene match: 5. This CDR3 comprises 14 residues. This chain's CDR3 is CASSLDRGFGKLFF. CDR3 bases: TGCGCCAGCAGCTTGGACAGGGGGTTCGGAAAACTGTTTTTT.

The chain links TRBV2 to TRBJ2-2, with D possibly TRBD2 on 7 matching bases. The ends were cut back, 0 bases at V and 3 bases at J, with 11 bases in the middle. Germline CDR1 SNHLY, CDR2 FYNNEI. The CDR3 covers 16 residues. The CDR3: CASSEAGGAHTGELFF. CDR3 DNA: TGTGCCAGCAGTGAAGCTGGGGGGGCCCACACCGGGGAGCTGTTTTTT.

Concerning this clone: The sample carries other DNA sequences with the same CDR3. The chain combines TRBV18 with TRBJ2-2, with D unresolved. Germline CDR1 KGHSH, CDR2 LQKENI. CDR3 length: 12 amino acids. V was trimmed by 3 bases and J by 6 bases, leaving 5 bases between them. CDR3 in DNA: TGTGCCAGCTCACCCTTATCCGGGGAGCTGTTTTTT. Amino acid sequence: CASSPLSGELFF. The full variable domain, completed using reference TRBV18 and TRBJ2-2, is NAGVMQNPRHLVRRRGQEARLRCSPMKGHSHVYWYRQLPEEGLKFMVYLQKENIIDESGMPKERFSAEFPKEGPSILRIQQVVRGDSAAYFCASSPLSGELFFGEGSRLTVL.

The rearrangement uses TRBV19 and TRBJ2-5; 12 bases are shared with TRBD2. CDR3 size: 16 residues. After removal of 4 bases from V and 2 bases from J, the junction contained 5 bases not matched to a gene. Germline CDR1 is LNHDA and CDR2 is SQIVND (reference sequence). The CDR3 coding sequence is TGTGCCAGTAGTACTTGGACTAGCGGGGCGCAAGAGACCCAGTACTTC. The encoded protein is CASSTWTSGAQETQYF.

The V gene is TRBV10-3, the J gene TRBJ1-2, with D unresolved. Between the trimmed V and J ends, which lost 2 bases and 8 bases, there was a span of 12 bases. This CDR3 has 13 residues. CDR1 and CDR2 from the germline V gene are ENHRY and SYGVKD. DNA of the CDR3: TGTGCCATCAGTGAGGCGGGAGTGGGAGGCTACACCTTC. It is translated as CAISEAGVGGYTF.

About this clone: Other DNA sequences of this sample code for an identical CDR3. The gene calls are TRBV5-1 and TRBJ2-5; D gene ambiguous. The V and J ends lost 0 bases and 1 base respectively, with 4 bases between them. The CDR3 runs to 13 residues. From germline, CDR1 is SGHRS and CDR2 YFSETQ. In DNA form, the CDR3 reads TGCGCCAGCAGCTTGGGCGTCCAAGAGACCCAGTACTTC. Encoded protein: CASSLGVQETQYF.

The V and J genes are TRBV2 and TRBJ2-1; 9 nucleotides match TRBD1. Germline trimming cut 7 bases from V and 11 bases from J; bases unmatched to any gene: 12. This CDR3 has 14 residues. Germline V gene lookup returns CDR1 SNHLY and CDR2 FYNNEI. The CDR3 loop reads CASMAGQGLVQQFF. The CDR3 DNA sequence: TGTGCCAGCATGGCGGGACAGGGTCTTGTACAGCAGTTCTTC.

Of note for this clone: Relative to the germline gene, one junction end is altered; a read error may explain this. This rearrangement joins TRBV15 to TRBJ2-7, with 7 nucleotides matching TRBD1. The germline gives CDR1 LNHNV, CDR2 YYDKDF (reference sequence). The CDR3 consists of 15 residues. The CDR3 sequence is CATSGDRVRHHEQYF. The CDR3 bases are TGTGCCACCAGCGGAGACAGGGTACGACATCACGAGCAGTACTTC.

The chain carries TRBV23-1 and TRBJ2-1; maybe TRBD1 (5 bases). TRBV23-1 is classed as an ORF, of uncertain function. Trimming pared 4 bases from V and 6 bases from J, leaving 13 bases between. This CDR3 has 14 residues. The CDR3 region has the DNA TGCGCCAGCAGTCCCCGCCTGACAGTCAATGAGCAGTTCTTC. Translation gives CASSPRLTVNEQFF.

The CDR3, as DNA: TGTGCCAGCAGCTTAGACTTCTTGAACACTGAAGCTTTCTTT. It codes for CASSLDFLNTEAFF. The chain joins TRBV7-9 to TRBJ1-1; D unclear. Per germline, CDR1 SEHNR and CDR2 FQNEAQ (reference sequence). The CDR3 extends over 14 amino acids. Between the trimmed V and J ends, which lost 1 base and 0 bases, there was a span of 6 bases.

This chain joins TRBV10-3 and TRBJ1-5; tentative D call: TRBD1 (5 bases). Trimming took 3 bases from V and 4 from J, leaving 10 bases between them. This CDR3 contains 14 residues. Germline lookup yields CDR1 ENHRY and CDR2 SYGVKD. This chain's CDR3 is CAISDGGGNQPQHF. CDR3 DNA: TGTGCCATCAGTGACGGGGGAGGGAATCAGCCCCAGCATTTT.

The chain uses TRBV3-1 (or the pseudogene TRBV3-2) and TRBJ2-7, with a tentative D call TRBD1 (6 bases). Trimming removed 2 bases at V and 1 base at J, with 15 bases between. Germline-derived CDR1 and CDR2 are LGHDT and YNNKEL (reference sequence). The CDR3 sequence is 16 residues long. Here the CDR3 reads CASSQSGRGVSYEQYF. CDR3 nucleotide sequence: TGTGCCAGCAGCCAATCCGGCAGGGGTGTTTCCTACGAGCAGTACTTC.

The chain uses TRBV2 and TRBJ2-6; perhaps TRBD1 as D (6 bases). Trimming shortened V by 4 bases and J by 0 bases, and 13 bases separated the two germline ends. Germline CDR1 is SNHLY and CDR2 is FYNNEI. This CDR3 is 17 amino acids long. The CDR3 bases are TGTGCCAGCAGTGGGACAGTAAGAAGCTCTGGGGCCAACGTCCTGACTTTC. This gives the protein CASSGTVRSSGANVLTF.

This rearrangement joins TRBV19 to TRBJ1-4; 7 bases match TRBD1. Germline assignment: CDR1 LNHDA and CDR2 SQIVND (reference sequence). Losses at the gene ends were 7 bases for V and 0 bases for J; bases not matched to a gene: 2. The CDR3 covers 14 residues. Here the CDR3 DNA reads TGTGCCAGTATTGGGACAGCAACTAATGAAAAACTGTTTTTT. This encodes CASIGTATNEKLFF.

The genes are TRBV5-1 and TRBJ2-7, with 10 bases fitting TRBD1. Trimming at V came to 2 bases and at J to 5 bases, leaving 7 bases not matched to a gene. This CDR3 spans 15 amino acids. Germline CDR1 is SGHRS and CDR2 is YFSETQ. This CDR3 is CASSLITGQGNEQYF. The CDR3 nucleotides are TGCGCCAGCAGCTTAATAACGGGACAGGGGAACGAGCAGTACTTC.

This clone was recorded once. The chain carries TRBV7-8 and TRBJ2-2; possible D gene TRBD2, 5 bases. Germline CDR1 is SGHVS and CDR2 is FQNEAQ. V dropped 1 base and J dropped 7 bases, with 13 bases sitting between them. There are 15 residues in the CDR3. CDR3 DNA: TGTGCCAGCAGCTTAGGCCCGGGGTGGGTCGGGGAGCTGTTTTTT. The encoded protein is CASSLGPGWVGELFF.

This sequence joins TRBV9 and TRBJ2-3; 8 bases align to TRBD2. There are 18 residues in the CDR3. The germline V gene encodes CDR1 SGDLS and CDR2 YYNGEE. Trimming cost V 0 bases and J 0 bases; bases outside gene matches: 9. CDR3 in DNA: TGTGCCAGCAGCGTAGTCAGTCGAAGCGGGGGAAGCACAGATACGCAGTATTTT. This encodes CASSVVSRSGGSTDTQYF.